This entry lists 10 T cell receptor beta chains sequenced from one sample in a study of OX40 agonist ivuxolimab in advanced cancers. Repertoires were generated with immunoSEQ multiplex PCR, while TCRdb's copy carries only in-frame clones and drops some. The sample lists around 79,000 clones, more than 70% occurring once. The sample here was CD4+ or CD8+ T cells sorted from blood, taken in a trial of the OX40 agonist ivuxolimab. These TCRs come from an adult with an advanced solid tumor such as melanoma, head and neck, liver or kidney cancer.

The chain is built from TRBV19 and TRBJ2-5; D remains ambiguous. CDR3 length: 15 amino acids. With 3 bases removed from V and 1 base from J, the gap between germline ends came to 12 bases. CDR1 is LNHDA, CDR2 SQIVND, per germline (reference sequence). The CDR3 sequence is CASSMGIRSQETQYF. In DNA form, the CDR3 reads TGTGCCAGTAGTATGGGCATCAGATCCCAAGAGACCCAGTACTTC.

This chain's CDR3 is CSASGRYEQYF. The CDR3 coding sequence is TGCAGTGCTAGCGGGAGGTACGAGCAGTACTTC. J is TRBJ2-7 and V is TRBV20-1, with 7 bases that match TRBD2. The CDR3 runs to 11 residues. Germline V CDR1 and CDR2: DFQATT, SNEGSKA (reference sequence). V shed 3 bases, J shed 4 bases, and the junction held 0 bases outside the gene matches.

CDR3 residues: CASSTSTQLETQYF. The DNA for the CDR3 is TGTGCCAGCAGCACCTCGACTCAGCTAGAGACCCAGTACTTC. This chain joins TRBV5-5 and TRBJ2-5; D is unclear. The germline V gene encodes CDR1 SGHKS and CDR2 YYEKEE (reference sequence). V gave up 4 bases and J gave up 4 bases, with 14 bases separating them. The CDR3 has 14 amino acids.

V gene TRBV7-3 combines with J gene TRBJ2-6; D remains unclear. Germline V gives CDR1 SGHTA, CDR2 FQGTGA. The CDR3 runs to 16 residues. Deletions cut 5 bases from V and 4 bases from J, with 15 bases between. CDR3 DNA: TGTGCCAGCAGCCTCAACCCCACCACCGGGGCCAACGTCCTGACTTTC. Amino acid sequence: CASSLNPTTGANVLTF. Using reference TRBV7-3 and TRBJ2-6 for the parts outside the CDR3, the full variable domain is GAGVSQTPSNKVTEKGKYVELRCDPISGHTALYWYRQSLGQGPEFLIYFQGTGAADDSGLPNDRFFAVRPEGSVSTLKIQRTERGDSAVYLCASSLNPTTGANVLTFGAGSRLTVL.

This chain joins TRBV18 and TRBJ1-3, with a possible D match to TRBD1 (5 bases). CDR1 is KGHSH, CDR2 LQKENI, per germline. Trimming removed 4 bases from V and 8 bases from J, with 12 bases in between. CDR3 length equals 13 residues. In DNA, the CDR3 is TGTGCCAGCTCACTGGGACGCGGAGACACCATATATTTT. Amino acid sequence: CASSLGRGDTIYF.

This clone was detected only a few times. The CDR3 region is CAWRPGPLGSGANVLTF. The CDR3 DNA is TGTGCCTGGAGGCCGGGGCCCTTGGGGTCTGGGGCCAACGTCCTGACTTTC. V and J are TRBV30 and TRBJ2-6; either TRBD1 or TRBD2 may supply D (5 bases each). The CDR3 runs to 17 residues. Germline values: CDR1 GTSNPN, CDR2 SVGIG (reference sequence). Trimming took 3 bases from V and 1 from J, leaving 16 bases between them.

The J gene is TRBJ2-3, the V gene TRBV20-1; D is uncertain. The CDR3 extends over 11 amino acids. The V gene lost 3 bases and the J gene lost 3 bases, with 4 bases spanning the gap. Germline V lookup: CDR1 DFQATT, CDR2 SNEGSKA (reference sequence). This CDR3 reads CSARRTDTQYF. The CDR3 DNA sequence: TGCAGTGCTAGGAGGACAGATACGCAGTATTTT.

J is TRBJ1-2 and V is TRBV5-1; D might be TRBD1 (6 bases). The CDR3 is 14 residues long. The germline CDR1 and CDR2 sequences are SGHRS and YFSETQ. V lost 0 bases, J lost 2 bases, and 8 bases lay in between. CDR3 region: CASSLGQDNYGYTF. As DNA, the CDR3 is TGCGCCAGCAGCTTGGGACAGGACAACTATGGCTACACCTTC.

The gene calls are TRBV6-1 and TRBJ2-1, with 7 bases fitting TRBD2. CDR1 is MNHNS, CDR2 SASEGT, per germline. This CDR3 contains 16 residues. V shed 0 bases, J shed 0 bases, and the junction held 2 bases outside the gene matches. CDR3 sequence: CASSEAGGTSYNEQFF. CDR3 bases: TGTGCCAGCAGTGAAGCGGGAGGGACCTCCTACAATGAGCAGTTCTTC.

J is TRBJ1-1 and V is TRBV5-1; a weak D match, TRBD1 (5 bases). Germline V CDR1 and CDR2: SGHRS, YFSETQ. Trimming cost V 7 bases and J 1 base, with 26 bases left between them. The CDR3 runs 18 residues. The DNA for the CDR3 is TGCGCCAGCGGTGTGGCCGAGGCAGCAAATGGGGGGAACACTGAAGCTTTCTTT. As protein: CASGVAEAANGGNTEAFF.